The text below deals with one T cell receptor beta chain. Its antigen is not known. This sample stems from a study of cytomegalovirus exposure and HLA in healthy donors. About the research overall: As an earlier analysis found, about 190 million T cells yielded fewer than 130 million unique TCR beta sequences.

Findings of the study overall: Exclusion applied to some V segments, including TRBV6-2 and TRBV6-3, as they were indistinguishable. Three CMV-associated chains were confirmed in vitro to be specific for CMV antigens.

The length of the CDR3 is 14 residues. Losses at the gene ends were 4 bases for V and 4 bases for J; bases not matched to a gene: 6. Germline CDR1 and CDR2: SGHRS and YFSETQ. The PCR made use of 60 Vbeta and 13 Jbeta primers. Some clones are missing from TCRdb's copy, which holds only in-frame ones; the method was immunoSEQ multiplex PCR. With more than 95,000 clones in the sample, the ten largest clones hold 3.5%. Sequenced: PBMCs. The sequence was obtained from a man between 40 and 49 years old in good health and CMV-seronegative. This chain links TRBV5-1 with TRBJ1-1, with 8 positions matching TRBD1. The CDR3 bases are TGCGCCAGCAGCCTACAGGGGGAAAGCACTGAAGCTTTCTTT. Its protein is CASSLQGESTEAFF.